This T cell receptor beta chain was captured by sequencing in a study of CD4+ T cells in melanoma. The assay was immunoSEQ multiplex PCR, and TCRdb's table has in-frame clones only and misses some. Of more than 15,000 clones in the sample, roughly 80% are singletons; the top ten hold approximately 5.1%. This clonotype was sampled from a human donor with melanoma. Sequenced input: cells from a culture (not recorded whether cultured in vitro).

The CDR3 is CSVLGGLVDQYF. The CDR3 DNA is TGCAGCGTTTTAGGGGGGCTGGTGGACCAGTACTTC. The gene calls are TRBV29-1 and TRBJ2-5, with D perhaps assigned TRBD1 or TRBD2 (6 bases each). The CDR3 sequence is 12 residues long. V was clipped by 5 bases and J by 10 bases, with 17 bases between them. CDR1 is SQVTM, CDR2 ANQGSEA, per germline.